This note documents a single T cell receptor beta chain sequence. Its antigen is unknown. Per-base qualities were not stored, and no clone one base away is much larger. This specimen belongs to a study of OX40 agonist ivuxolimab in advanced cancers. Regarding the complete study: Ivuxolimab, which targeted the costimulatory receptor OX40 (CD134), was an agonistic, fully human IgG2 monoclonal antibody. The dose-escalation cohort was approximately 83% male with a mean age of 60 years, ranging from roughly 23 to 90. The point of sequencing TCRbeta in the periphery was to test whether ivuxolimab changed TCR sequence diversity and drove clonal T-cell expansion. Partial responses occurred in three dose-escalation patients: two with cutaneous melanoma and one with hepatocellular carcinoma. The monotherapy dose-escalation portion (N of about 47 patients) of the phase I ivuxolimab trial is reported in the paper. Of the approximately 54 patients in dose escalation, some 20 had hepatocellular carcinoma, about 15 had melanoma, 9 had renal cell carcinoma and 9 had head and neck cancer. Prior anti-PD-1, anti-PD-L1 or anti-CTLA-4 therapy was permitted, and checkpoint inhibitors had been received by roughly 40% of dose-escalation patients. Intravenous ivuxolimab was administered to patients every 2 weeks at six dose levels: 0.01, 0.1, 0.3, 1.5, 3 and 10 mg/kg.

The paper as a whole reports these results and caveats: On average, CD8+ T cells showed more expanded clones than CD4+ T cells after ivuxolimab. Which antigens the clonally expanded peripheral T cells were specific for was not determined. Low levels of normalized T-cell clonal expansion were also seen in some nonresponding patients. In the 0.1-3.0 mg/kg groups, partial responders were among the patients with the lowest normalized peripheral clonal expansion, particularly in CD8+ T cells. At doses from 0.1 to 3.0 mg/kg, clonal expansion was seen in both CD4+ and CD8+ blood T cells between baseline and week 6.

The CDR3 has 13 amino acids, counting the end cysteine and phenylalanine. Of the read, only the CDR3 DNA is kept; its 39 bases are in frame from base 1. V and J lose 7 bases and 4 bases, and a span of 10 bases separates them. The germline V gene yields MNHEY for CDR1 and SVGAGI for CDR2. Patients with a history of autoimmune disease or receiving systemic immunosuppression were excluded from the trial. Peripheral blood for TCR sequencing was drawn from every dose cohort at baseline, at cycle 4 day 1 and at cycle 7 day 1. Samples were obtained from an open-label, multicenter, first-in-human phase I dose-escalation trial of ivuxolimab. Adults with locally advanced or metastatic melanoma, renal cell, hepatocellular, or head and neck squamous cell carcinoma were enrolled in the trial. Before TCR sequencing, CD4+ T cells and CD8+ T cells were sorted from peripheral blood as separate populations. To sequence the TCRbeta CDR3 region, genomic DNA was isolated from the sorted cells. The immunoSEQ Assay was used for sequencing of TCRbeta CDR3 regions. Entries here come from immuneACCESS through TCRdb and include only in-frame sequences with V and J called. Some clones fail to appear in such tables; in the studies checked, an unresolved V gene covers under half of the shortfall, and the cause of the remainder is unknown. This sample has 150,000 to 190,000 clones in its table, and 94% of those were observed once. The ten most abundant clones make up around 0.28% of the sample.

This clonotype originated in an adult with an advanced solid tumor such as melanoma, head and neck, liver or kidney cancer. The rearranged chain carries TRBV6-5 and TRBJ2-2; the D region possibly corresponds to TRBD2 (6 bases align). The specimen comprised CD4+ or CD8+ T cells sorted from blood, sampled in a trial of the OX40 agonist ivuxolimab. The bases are TGTGCCAGCAAAACGGGGGTCACCGGGGAGCTGTTTTTT. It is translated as CASKTGVTGELFF.